This T cell receptor beta chain was obtained from a study of blood T cell repertoires in COVID-19. Turning to the study itself: Samples taken during acute and convalescent COVID-19 were collected in the United States, Italy and Spain. Nucleic acid was either cDNA or gDNA, and it came from T cells, B-cell-depleted T cells, or PBMCs.

In the original processing: Nucleated cell number was recorded as an estimate derived from reference gene primer amplification. Generated by immunoSEQ multiplex PCR, the TCRdb table keeps only in-frame clones and is missing some. The DNA was the basis for D and trimming; V, J and clone size are from that table. The repertoire holds about 230,000 clones, with 83% as singletons. The CDR3 covers 14 residues. CDR1 is SGHAT and CDR2 is FQDESV in the germline V gene (reference sequence). With V trimmed by 3 bases and J by 1 base, 2 bases remained unmatched. The sample comprised peripheral blood. The TCR originated in a woman between 70 and 85 years old with active or convalescent COVID-19. The V call is TRBV11-1, the J call TRBJ1-1; 7 nucleotides align to TRBD1. Here the CDR3 reads CASSFRGRNTEAFF. As DNA, the CDR3 is TGTGCCAGCAGCTTCAGGGGGAGGAACACTGAAGCTTTCTTT.